This entry is about one T cell receptor beta chain. Its antigen is as yet unknown. All of the donors resided in Nashville, Tennessee, and each was a Caucasian adult. This sample is part of a study of shared clonotypes between healthy human individuals. Per the original data handling: Junction-only immunoSEQ data arrived without quality scores, meaning filtering differed. Using immunoSEQ multiplex PCR, the repertoire was profiled, and TCRdb retains in-frame clones only, with some absent. Clone size and V and J calls were adopted from that table, with D and trimming inferred from the DNA. The table shows about 1.1 million clones, with around three quarters occurring only once. V shed 10 bases, J shed 2 bases, and the junction held 13 bases outside the gene matches. This CDR3 has 17 residues. Germline CDR1 and CDR2: ENHRY and SYGVKD. Study-wide findings and caveats: Clonotype sharing among donors was thought likely to change with sequencing depth.

V usage is TRBV10-3 and J usage is TRBJ1-5; 11 nucleotides line up with TRBD1. This receptor was identified in a man between 18 and 29 years old in good health. Some clones in this sample may be carry-over from other donors' samples. Sequencing was performed on memory CD4+ T cells from PBMCs. The subset denotes: CD45RA-negative fraction. CDR3 amino acids: CATRPGQGVDGNQPQHF. CDR3 nucleotide sequence: TGTGCCACCCGACCGGGACAGGGGGTCGATGGCAATCAGCCCCAGCATTTT.